This paragraph covers one TCR beta chain sequence. Its matching antigen is unknown. This record comes from a study of OX40 agonist ivuxolimab in advanced cancers. Autoimmune disease history or systemic immunosuppression barred patients. Notes on the study in general: CD4+ and CD8+ T cells in blood underwent clonal expansion by week 6 at 0.1 to 3.0 mg/kg.

Profiled with immunoSEQ multiplex PCR; TCRdb holds only in-frame clones, not every one. In the table there are tens of thousands of clones, about 91% of which are singletons. V was pared by 0 bases and J by 5 bases, with 2 bases of the junction left unmatched. The length of the CDR3 is 15 residues. CDR1 and CDR2 from the germline V gene are MNHEY and SVGAGI. Material: CD4+ or CD8+ T cells sorted from blood, obtained in a trial of the OX40 agonist ivuxolimab. This receptor was identified in an adult with an advanced solid tumor such as melanoma, head and neck, liver or kidney cancer. The V gene is TRBV6-5, the J gene TRBJ2-1; 9 bases line up with TRBD2. CDR3 nucleotides: TGTGCCAGCAGTTACTCTAGCGGGAGCGACAATGAGCAGTTCTTC. The encoded protein is CASSYSSGSDNEQFF.